A single TCR beta chain is shown here with its context. Its specificity is not known. This sample is part of a study of cytomegalovirus exposure and HLA in healthy donors. Study-wide results and caveats: It was reported that TCR beta sequences correctly inferred the HLA-A and HLA-B alleles for most subjects. A missense variant in DCLRE1C was later tied to TCR beta V- and J-gene trimming. Association of approximately 16,000 TCR beta sequences with HLA alleles was found at 0.05 false discovery rate in a later analysis.

The PCR made use of 60 Vbeta and 13 Jbeta primers. Profiled with immunoSEQ multiplex PCR; TCRdb holds only in-frame clones, not every one. The sample has approximately 150,000 clones, 70% to 90% seen once; the top ten hold 0.85%. The V gene's germline CDR1 is MNHNS and CDR2 SASEGT. Losses at the gene ends were 7 bases for V and 3 bases for J; bases not matched to a gene: 4. The CDR3 length is 14 residues. The sequence came from a woman aged 25 to 45 in good health and CMV-seronegative. This chain uses TRBV6-1 with TRBJ2-3; 10 bases are a match to TRBD2. Material: PBMCs. The CDR3 sequence: CASILTSGTDTQYF. CDR3 nucleotide sequence: TGTGCCAGCATCCTGACTAGCGGGACAGATACGCAGTATTTT.